This TCR beta chain was recovered during a study of T cell responses to AZD1222 COVID-19 vaccine. Whole-study context: Samples with a second dose at about 4 or about 12 weeks were pooled together. General study points: Spike-specific TCRs gained breadth and depth after people received two AZD1222 doses. With dominance at 160-218 and 743-854, vaccine-associated CD4 TCRs spanned spike. In the spike-specific TCR repertoire, nearly half reportedly target unmutated variant regions.

V was shortened by 0 bases and J by 2 bases, with 9 bases between the two germline ends. The CDR3 is made up of 14 amino acids. Germline CDR1 is SGHRS and CDR2 is YFSETQ. Libraries were prepared by immunoSEQ multiplex PCR; TCRdb keeps only in-frame clonotypes and omits some of them. The sample records about 140,000 clones, roughly 89% being singletons. Concerning this clone: Its antigen is unidentified.

The TCR originated in an adult in good health. The J gene is TRBJ2-7, the V gene TRBV5-1; no clear D. The specimen comprised peripheral blood, sampled on day 0 of AZD1222 vaccination. CDR3 nucleotide sequence: TGCGCCAGCAGCTTGGGGGCGGAAACCTACGAGCAGTACTTC. Protein product: CASSLGAETYEQYF.